The 27 T cell receptor beta chains below come from one sample, sequenced in a study of T-cell reconstitution after alpha-beta-depleted transplantation in children. Unique molecular identifiers tagged the TCRbeta library. TCRdb reprocessed the PCR reads with MiXCR, giving one entry per CDR3 protein. Of some 550,000 distinct CDR3 sequences listed, about 16% are singletons. Here the sequenced sample was PBMCs from the stem cell graft donor, taken from the stem cell graft. The receptors were sampled from a human donor who donated a stem cell graft to a child with acute lymphoblastic leukemia.

This clonotype was recorded a few times. The V gene is TRBV27, the J gene TRBJ2-5; 8 bases are shared with TRBD1. The V gene end was trimmed by 5 bases and the J gene end by 5 bases; junction bases not matched to a gene: 10. Germline values: CDR1 MNHEY, CDR2 SMNVEV (reference sequence). The CDR3 has 15 amino acids. This CDR3 is CASSLLGTGGETQYF. In DNA form, the CDR3 reads TGTGCCAGCAGTCTCCTAGGGACAGGCGGCGAGACCCAGTACTTC.

This clonotype came up a few times. J is TRBJ2-1 and V is TRBV6-5; D tentatively reads TRBD1 or TRBD2 (5 bases each). The CDR3 contains 16 residues. V was cut by 0 bases and J by 0 bases, with 9 bases left in between. The V gene's germline CDR1 is MNHEY and CDR2 SVGAGI. CDR3 loop: CASSYSGEGSYNEQFF. In nucleotides, the CDR3 is TGTGCCAGCAGTTACTCGGGGGAAGGCTCCTACAATGAGCAGTTCTTC.

This clonotype was detected a few times. V and J are TRBV5-8 and TRBJ2-3; the match to TRBD2 covers 10 bases. Losses at the gene ends were 3 bases for V and 0 bases for J; bases not matched to a gene: 7. Germline CDR1 SGHTS, CDR2 YDEGEE. The CDR3 is made up of 17 amino acids. The CDR3 DNA reads as TGTGCCAGCAGCTGGGGAACTAGCGGGAAGAGCACAGATACGCAGTATTTT. Encoded protein: CASSWGTSGKSTDTQYF.

The J gene is TRBJ1-5, the V gene TRBV5-8; 8 nucleotides align to TRBD1. V lost 2 bases to trimming and J lost 7 bases; unmatched junction nucleotides: 8. CDR3 length: 15 residues. CDR1 is SGHTS and CDR2 is YDEGEE in the germline V gene. The CDR3: CASSFDGQGHQPQHF. CDR3 bases: TGTGCCAGCAGCTTTGACGGACAGGGACACCAGCCCCAGCATTTT.

The rearrangement uses TRBV2 and TRBJ2-2; TRBD2 agrees at 9 bases. Germline-derived CDR1 and CDR2 are SNHLY and FYNNEI. J gave up 1 base and V 8 bases, and 11 bases lay outside the gene matches. This CDR3 spans 17 amino acids. CDR3 DNA sequence: TGTGCCAGCGGTATTACCGGGACTAGCCGGAACACCGGGGAGCTGTTTTTT. Translating gives CASGITGTSRNTGELFF.

There are a few counts of this clonotype. J is TRBJ2-1 and V is TRBV7-2, with D possibly called TRBD1 or TRBD2 (5 bases each). The CDR3 length is 13 residues. Trimming removed 4 bases at V and 12 bases at J, with 16 bases between. Germline V gene sequence: CDR1 SGHTA, CDR2 FQGNSA. The CDR3 coding sequence is TGTGCCAGCAGCTGGGGGACCTCTTTGGGGCAGTTCTTC. Translation: CASSWGTSLGQFF.

This clonotype has a handful of counts. The chain couples TRBV7-9 to TRBJ2-1; TRBD2 aligns across 12 bases. The CDR3 has 17 residues. Germline lookup yields CDR1 SEHNR and CDR2 FQNEAQ (reference sequence). V lost 0 bases, J lost 10 bases, and 10 bases stayed unmatched. This chain's CDR3 is CASSLAAVVGLAGEQFF. The CDR3, as DNA: TGTGCCAGCAGCTTAGCGGCCGTTGTCGGACTAGCGGGAGAGCAGTTCTTC.

V and J are TRBV10-2 and TRBJ2-2, with D perhaps matching TRBD1 or TRBD2 (5 bases each). The V gene's germline CDR1 is WSHSY and CDR2 SAAADI. With 4 bases removed from V and 6 bases from J, the gap between germline ends came to 15 bases. This CDR3 spans 15 amino acids. Here the CDR3 DNA reads TGCGCCAGCAGTGCTCCGGGACGGTCAGCCGGGGAGCTGTTTTTT. The encoded protein is CASSAPGRSAGELFF.

This clonotype was detected ten times or more. The chain has TRBV20-1 and TRBJ2-4; D call uncertain. V shed 1 base and J shed 0 bases, with 10 bases lying between them. Germline V gene data show CDR1 as DFQATT and CDR2 as SNEGSKA (reference sequence). CDR3 size: 15 residues. The CDR3 sequence is CSARVPGLAKNIQYF. The CDR3 nucleotides are TGCAGTGCTAGAGTCCCAGGTCTAGCCAAAAACATTCAGTACTTC.

This clonotype was observed a few times. This chain links TRBV6-2 or TRBV6-3 with TRBJ2-1, with a tentative D call TRBD2 (6 bases). V lost 6 bases and J lost 2, with 23 bases in between. Looked up from germline, CDR1 is MNHEY and CDR2 is SVGEGT. CDR3 length: 18 residues. This chain's CDR3 is CASRTDGLRDSPYNEQFF. Here the CDR3 DNA reads TGTGCCAGCAGAACCGATGGTCTCCGGGACTCACCCTACAATGAGCAGTTCTTC.

This clonotype was observed a handful of times. The chain employs TRBV5-1 and TRBJ2-7, with a possible D match to TRBD1 (5 bases). Germline CDR1 reads SGHRS; CDR2 reads YFSETQ. V shed 2 bases and J shed 3 bases, with 12 bases lying between them. The CDR3 runs 14 residues. As DNA, the CDR3 is TGCGCCAGCAGCTTAAGAGACAGCTTCTACGAGCAGTACTTC. Its translation: CASSLRDSFYEQYF. Full variable domain (missing parts from reference TRBV5-1 and TRBJ2-7): KAGVTQTPRYLIKTRGQQVTLSCSPISGHRSVSWYQQTPGQGLQFLFEYFSETQRNKGNFPGRFSGRQFSNSRSEMNVSTLELGDSALYLCASSLRDSFYEQYFGPGTRLTVT.

This clonotype appeared a few times. The V gene is TRBV5-1, the J gene TRBJ2-1; 9 bases match TRBD2. V shed 4 bases and J 6 bases; nucleotides not matched to a gene: 11. This CDR3 is built from 16 residues. CDR1 and CDR2 from the germline V gene are SGHRS and YFSETQ. The DNA of the CDR3 is TGCGCCAGCAGCCTTTGGCGGGAGGGGATCGGCAATGAGCAGTTCTTC. This sequence encodes CASSLWREGIGNEQFF.

This sequence joins TRBV4-1 and TRBJ2-3, with 8 bases identical to TRBD2. This CDR3 is 17 amino acids long. Germline V gene data show CDR1 as MGHRA and CDR2 as YSYEKL. Germline trimming cut 0 bases from V and 2 bases from J; bases unmatched to any gene: 7. The CDR3 is CASSQDKTSGYTDTQYF. The CDR3 region has the DNA TGCGCCAGCAGCCAAGATAAAACTAGCGGATACACAGATACGCAGTATTTT.

The V and J genes are TRBV24-1 and TRBJ2-3; D unclear. This CDR3 spans 13 amino acids. CDR1 is KGHDR and CDR2 is SFDVKD in the germline V gene. Trimming pared 5 bases from V and 3 bases from J, leaving 8 bases between. The CDR3 reads CATSVAGTDTQYF. In DNA form, the CDR3 reads TGTGCCACCAGTGTGGCCGGGACAGATACGCAGTATTTT.

This clonotype appeared a few times. The genes are TRBV5-1 and TRBJ2-1; D call uncertain. The length of the CDR3 is 15 residues. V was clipped by 0 bases and J by 0 bases, with 7 bases between them. Germline V CDR1 and CDR2: SGHRS, YFSETQ. The CDR3 region is CASSLVGFSYNEQFF. The DNA for the CDR3 is TGCGCCAGCAGCTTGGTCGGTTTCTCCTACAATGAGCAGTTCTTC.

This clonotype was observed a few times. The gene calls are TRBV5-6 and TRBJ1-3; no clear D. The CDR3 is made up of 15 amino acids. Looked up from germline, CDR1 is SGHDT and CDR2 is YYEEEE. V shed 4 bases and J shed 9 bases, with 20 bases lying between them. The CDR3 reads CASSGRRWTPGTIYF. CDR3 bases: TGTGCCAGCAGCGGCCGTCGTTGGACCCCGGGCACCATATATTTT.

V gene TRBV7-6 combines with J gene TRBJ1-2, with 7 bases that match TRBD1. Trimming took 2 bases from V and 3 from J; bases not matched to a gene: 15. CDR1 and CDR2 from the germline V gene are SGHVS and FNYEAQ. CDR3 length: 18 residues. The CDR3 DNA reads TGTGCCAGCAGCTTACAGGGAGGGGGGGACAGTGACTACTATGGCTACACCTTC. It yields the protein CASSLQGGGDSDYYGYTF.

The sample holds one count of this clonotype. The CDR3 DNA sequence: TGTGCCACCAGCCCATACAGGGGGGGGAATGAGCAGTTCTTC. This sequence encodes CATSPYRGGNEQFF. The genes are TRBV15 and TRBJ2-1; perhaps TRBD1 as D (8 bases). This CDR3 spans 14 amino acids. CDR1 is LNHNV and CDR2 is YYDKDF in the germline V gene (reference sequence). Trimming shortened V by 5 bases and J by 7 bases, and 15 bases separated the two germline ends.

CDR3 sequence: CAISGRGAETQYF. In nucleotides, the CDR3 is TGTGCCATTAGCGGGAGAGGTGCAGAGACCCAGTACTTC. This rearrangement joins TRBV10-3 to TRBJ2-5, with 9 bases aligning to TRBD2. The CDR3 loop spans 13 amino acids. The trim removed 9 bases at V and 4 bases at J, leaving 6 bases unmatched. Germline lookup yields CDR1 ENHRY and CDR2 SYGVKD.

The chain couples TRBV6-4 to TRBJ2-3; D remains unclear. Germline V lookup: CDR1 MRHNA, CDR2 SNTAGT. The CDR3 has 14 residues. The V end lost 5 bases, the J end lost 1 base, and 10 bases lay between the germline ends. The CDR3 region has the DNA TGTGCCAGCAGTCACGAAAGCGGCACAGATACGCAGTATTTT. Protein product: CASSHESGTDTQYF.

This clonotype was recorded a few times. The chain has TRBV20-1 and TRBJ2-1, with TRBD2 identical over 12 bases. The CDR3 covers 16 residues. Germline values: CDR1 DFQATT, CDR2 SNEGSKA (reference sequence). V shed 3 bases, J shed 3 bases, and the junction held 6 bases outside the gene matches. CDR3 amino acids: CSARARLAGDYNEQFF. CDR3 bases: TGCAGTGCTAGGGCCCGACTAGCGGGAGACTACAATGAGCAGTTCTTC.

The CDR3 region has the DNA TGCAGCGTCCCAACAGGGGTTGAGCAGTTCTTC. Its translation is CSVPTGVEQFF. This sequence joins TRBV29-1 and TRBJ2-1; TRBD1 aligns across 7 bases. Germline V gene sequence: CDR1 SQVTM, CDR2 ANQGSEA. V was clipped by 6 bases and J by 9 bases; unmatched bases: 5. The CDR3 is made up of 11 amino acids.

This clonotype came up a few times. The chain carries TRBV7-2 and TRBJ1-4; TRBD1 aligns across 7 bases. V was clipped by 5 bases and J by 1 base; unmatched bases: 4. The length of the CDR3 is 15 residues. From germline, CDR1 is SGHTA and CDR2 FQGNSA. The CDR3 protein is CASSPRGRTNEKLFF. The CDR3 DNA reads TGTGCCAGCAGCCCCAGGGGGAGAACTAATGAAAAACTGTTTTTT.

This clonotype was counted between two and nine times. This chain connects TRBV12-3 or TRBV12-4 to TRBJ2-1, with 8 bases identical to TRBD2. V lost 2 bases, J lost 0 bases, and 15 bases stayed unmatched. CDR3 length equals 20 residues. CDR3 nucleotides: TGTGCCAGCAGTTTAAGACCGGGACTAGTTAAGATCCCCTCCTACAATGAGCAGTTCTTC. The encoded protein is CASSLRPGLVKIPSYNEQFF.

This clonotype was observed a few times. The chain employs TRBV4-1 and TRBJ1-1; the D is unclear. Germline-derived CDR1 and CDR2 are MGHRA and YSYEKL. The CDR3 runs 13 residues. V lost 3 bases to trimming and J lost 6 bases, with 11 bases between them. CDR3: CASSHPSWPEAFF. For the CDR3, the DNA is TGCGCCAGCAGCCACCCGAGTTGGCCTGAAGCTTTCTTT.

In its sample, this clonotype was seen a few times. The CDR3 DNA follows: TGTGCCAGTAGTATAGAGGCCGGGACTAGCGGGAGTCCCTACAATGAGCAGTTCTTC. Translation gives CASSIEAGTSGSPYNEQFF. The rearrangement links TRBV19 to TRBJ2-1; TRBD2 aligns across 14 bases. Germline loops: CDR1 LNHDA, CDR2 SQIVND (reference sequence). Unmatched junction bases numbered 6, after V lost 0 bases and J lost 2 bases. This CDR3 contains 19 residues.

This clonotype occurred a few times. The CDR3: CASSALTGLNTEAFF. The CDR3 DNA reads as TGTGCCAGCAGCGCCCTGACAGGGTTAAACACTGAAGCTTTCTTT. The chain links TRBV7-8 to TRBJ1-1; 7 bases line up with TRBD1. The junction had 8 bases not matched to a gene; V was cut back by 5 bases and J by 2 bases. The CDR3 has 15 amino acids. Germline CDR1 and CDR2: SGHVS and FQNEAQ.